One and the same sample provided the 14 T cell receptor beta chains below, sequenced in a study of glioma-infiltrating T cells after dendritic cell vaccination. As for time point: after dendritic cell vaccination, including at tumor progression/relapse. Here immunoSEQ multiplex PCR was the method, and the copy in TCRdb shows in-frame clones only, minus some. This sample carries about 91,000 clones, 75% to 90% of them seen once, and the ten largest clones take roughly 2.1%. The source was blood, collected after dendritic cell vaccination. The receptors shown here come from a human donor with glioblastoma.

The rearrangement uses TRBV2 and TRBJ1-3; D is undetermined. The ends were cut back, 1 base at V and 3 bases at J, with 10 bases in the middle. The germline gives CDR1 SNHLY, CDR2 FYNNEI. The CDR3 spans 15 residues. The CDR3 coding sequence is TGTGCCAGCAGTGAAGGGAGGAACAATGGAAACACCATATATTTT. The encoded protein is CASSEGRNNGNTIYF.

V and J are TRBV6-1 and TRBJ1-2; weak D call: TRBD1 (5 bases). The germline V gene encodes CDR1 MNHNS and CDR2 SASEGT. The CDR3 has 14 residues. V lost 6 bases to trimming and J lost 4 bases, with 15 bases between them. In DNA form, the CDR3 reads TGTGCCAGCAGGGGGGATTGGGGAGGCTATGGCTACACCTTC. Amino acid sequence: CASRGDWGGYGYTF.

V is TRBV6-5 and J is TRBJ1-5; D call uncertain. V lost 6 bases and J 1 base, leaving 10 bases between the germline ends. Germline loops: CDR1 MNHEY, CDR2 SVGAGI. The CDR3 loop spans 14 amino acids. The chain's CDR3 is CASRRSGSNQPQHF. CDR3 nucleotide sequence: TGTGCCAGCAGGAGGAGTGGGAGCAATCAGCCCCAGCATTTT.

The rearrangement joins TRBV19 to TRBJ2-5; TRBD1 might be the D (6 bases). V dropped 6 bases and J dropped 5 bases, with 13 bases sitting between them. The CDR3 consists of 13 residues. Per the germline V gene, CDR1 is LNHDA and CDR2 is SQIVND (reference sequence). CDR3 bases: TGTGCCAGTAGGTTTGGGGGCCGCGAGACCCAGTACTTC. Residues: CASRFGGRETQYF.

The chain has TRBV5-1 and TRBJ2-1; tentative D call: TRBD2 (6 bases). The ends were cut back, 0 bases at V and 4 bases at J, with 8 bases in the middle. CDR3 length equals 14 residues. The germline V gene has CDR1 SGHRS and CDR2 YFSETQ. The CDR3 DNA follows: TGCGCCAGCAGCTTGGGGGGACTTTACAATGAGCAGTTCTTC. This codes for CASSLGGLYNEQFF. Together with reference TRBV5-1 and TRBJ2-1, the CDR3 gives the full variable domain: KAGVTQTPRYLIKTRGQQVTLSCSPISGHRSVSWYQQTPGQGLQFLFEYFSETQRNKGNFPGRFSGRQFSNSRSEMNVSTLELGDSALYLCASSLGGLYNEQFFGPGTRLTVL.

This clone occurred once. The rearrangement uses TRBV7-9 and TRBJ2-5; tentatively, D is TRBD2 (7 bases). Germline V gene data show CDR1 as SEHNR and CDR2 as FQNEAQ (reference sequence). The CDR3 is made up of 13 amino acids. V was pared by 5 bases and J by 4 bases, with 11 bases between. CDR3: CASSLGGRETQYF. DNA for the CDR3: TGTGCCAGCAGCCTGGGGGGGCGAGAGACCCAGTACTTC.

The J gene is TRBJ2-3, the V gene TRBV7-3; 12 bases are a match to TRBD2. The CDR3 extends over 17 amino acids. V shed 5 bases and J 5 bases; nucleotides not matched to a gene: 11. Germline-derived CDR1 and CDR2 are SGHTA and FQGTGA. In DNA, the CDR3 is TGTGCCAGCAGCGCCAAACTAGCGGGAGGTCGTGGAGATACGCAGTATTTT. Protein product: CASSAKLAGGRGDTQYF.

V gene TRBV2 combines with J gene TRBJ1-6; D possibly corresponds to TRBD1 (5 bases). The CDR3 sequence is 13 residues long. Germline V gene sequence: CDR1 SNHLY, CDR2 FYNNEI. CDR3 sequence reads: CTSGTEANSPLHF. DNA of the CDR3: TGTACAAGCGGGACCGAGGCTAATTCACCCCTCCACTTT.

The V and J genes are TRBV7-2 and TRBJ2-4; no definite D call. This CDR3 has 15 amino acids. Germline-derived CDR1 and CDR2 are SGHTA and FQGNSA. With 2 bases removed from V and 9 bases from J, the gap between germline ends came to 17 bases. In nucleotides, the CDR3 is TGTGCCAGCAGCTTAATTTTGTCGAGAGAGAGCATTCAGTACTTC. Its translation is CASSLILSRESIQYF.

The chain joins TRBV2 to TRBJ1-1, with D tentatively TRBD1 (5 bases). This CDR3 region has 16 residues. The V end was cut by 2 bases, the J end by 0 bases, with 13 bases between. Germline V CDR1 and CDR2: SNHLY, FYNNEI. CDR3: CASSETQGLLNTEAFF. The CDR3 nucleotides are TGTGCCAGCAGTGAAACGCAGGGACTACTGAACACTGAAGCTTTCTTT. The full variable domain, completed using reference TRBV2 and TRBJ1-1, is EPEVTQTPSHQVTQMGQEVILRCVPISNHLYFYWYRQILGQKVEFLVSFYNNEISEKSEIFDDQFSVERPDGSNFTLKIRSTKLEDSAMYFCASSETQGLLNTEAFFGQGTRLTVV.

The chain carries TRBV10-3 and TRBJ2-3; D is uncertain. Germline CDR1 reads ENHRY; CDR2 reads SYGVKD. This CDR3 comprises 14 residues. Trimming took 3 bases from V and 2 from J, leaving 9 bases between them. The CDR3 bases are TGTGCCATCAGTGAACAGCAGCACACAGATACGCAGTATTTT. It codes for CAISEQQHTDTQYF.

The J gene is TRBJ2-2, the V gene TRBV7-9; D gene uncertain. This CDR3 spans 16 amino acids. Per the germline V gene, CDR1 is SEHNR and CDR2 is FQNEAQ (reference sequence). V lost 3 bases to trimming and J lost 5 bases, with 16 bases between them. CDR3 bases: TGTGCCAGCAGCTTTGACAATAAAGGTGGGACCGGGGAGCTGTTTTTT. Translation gives CASSFDNKGGTGELFF.

The chain recombines TRBV5-1 with TRBJ2-5; TRBD2 might be the D (6 bases). This CDR3 spans 13 amino acids. With 4 bases removed from V and 2 bases from J, the gap between germline ends came to 9 bases. Germline CDR1 and CDR2: SGHRS and YFSETQ. The CDR3 DNA reads as TGCGCCAGCAGCCGCAGCGGGCAAGAGACCCAGTACTTC. Translating it yields CASSRSGQETQYF.

V gene TRBV19 combines with J gene TRBJ2-2; TRBD2 aligns across 7 bases. Germline loops: CDR1 LNHDA, CDR2 SQIVND (reference sequence). The CDR3 runs to 15 residues. V trimming: 7 bases; J trimming: 2 bases; junction bases outside the gene matches: 7. CDR3 loop: CASKGLAVNTGELFF. CDR3 bases: TGTGCCAGTAAAGGGCTAGCGGTCAACACCGGGGAGCTGTTTTTT.